Only a few counts were recorded for the clone carrying this T cell receptor (beta chain). Using a J-beta primer mix together with a sample-barcoded 5' primer, a second PCR was run for roughly 6 to 12 cycles. TCRdb processed the 5' RACE reads anew with MiXCR; each CDR3 protein has one entry. There are fewer than 2 million distinct CDR3 sequences in the sample; roughly two fifths occur only once, and 23% lies in the top ten. The germline V gene has CDR1 SGHTA and CDR2 FQGNSA. Trimming cost V 2 bases and J 3 bases, with 13 bases left between them. This CDR3 spans 15 amino acids. This specimen belongs to a study of blood T cells in healthy people across ages.

The material sequenced was blood. The clonotype originates from a human donor in good health. The chain carries TRBV7-2 and TRBJ1-2; D not resolved. DNA for the CDR3: TGTGCCAGCAGCTTATTTTCAGGATCGGACTATGGCTACACCTTC. Protein sequence: CASSLFSGSDYGYTF.